This T cell receptor beta chain was found in a study of brain T cells in children with intractable seizures. The V end was cut by 3 bases, the J end by 5 bases, with 10 bases between. In germline, CDR1 is WSHSY, CDR2 SAAADI. CDR3 size: 14 residues. Sequencing was performed with immunoSEQ multiplex PCR; in TCRdb, only in-frame clones are kept and a portion is missing. The repertoire holds 340,000 or so clones, 93% seen once, with approximately 5% in the top ten. The time point denotes: blood from clinic visit 5 months post-surgery; TSC patient then seizure free. The source material was peripheral blood, sampled 4 to 6 months after surgery. The TCR was taken from a boy under two years old with tuberous sclerosis and intractable seizures. The chain is built from TRBV10-2 and TRBJ2-2, with unresolved D. The CDR3 coding sequence is TGCGCCAGCAGTGAAGAACCCGGGACCGGGGAGCTGTTTTTT. Translated, it gives CASSEEPGTGELFF.